This TCR beta chain stems from a study of neurological immune-mediated disorders. Germline loops: CDR1 MGHRA, CDR2 YSYEKL. Trimming pared 5 bases from V and 2 bases from J, leaving 21 bases between. The CDR3 extends over 17 amino acids. TCRdb redid the calling of the 5' RACE reads with MiXCR, one entry per CDR3 protein. The table lists about 66,000 distinct CDR3 sequences, 3.5% to 5.5% of them singletons, with 6.5% to 7.5% in the top ten. The unsorted libraries were prepared from 2 million PBMCs (stored at -80 C). This clonotype was detected ten times or more. This chain links TRBV4-1 with TRBJ1-1; D is undetermined. The origin of this receptor is a man aged 30-40 years with multiple sclerosis. Sequenced input: PBMCs. The CDR3 protein is CASSSRGRAGINTEAFF. CDR3 nucleotide sequence: TGCGCCAGCAGCTCCCGCGGAAGAGCCGGGATAAACACTGAAGCTTTCTTT.